This T cell receptor (beta chain) is drawn from a study of blood T cell repertoires in COVID-19. Whole-study context: Researchers got acute and convalescent COVID-19 samples from the United States, Italy and Spain. Nucleic acid was either cDNA or gDNA, and it came from T cells, B-cell-depleted T cells, or PBMCs.

The germline V gene has CDR1 LGHDT and CDR2 YNNKEL (reference sequence). The CDR3 is 12 amino acids. V was clipped by 4 bases and J by 0 bases, with 3 bases between them. As originally analysed: Reference gene primers were amplified, and this amplification served to estimate nucleated cell counts. Clones were read by immunoSEQ multiplex PCR, and TCRdb kept only the in-frame ones, dropping some. V and J calls and clone size follow that table, whereas D and trimming were derived from the DNA. The repertoire holds about 97,000 clones, about 83% seen once, with about 16% in the top ten. The receptor comes from a human donor in a cohort sampled during active COVID-19. The sample taken for sequencing was peripheral blood. This sequence joins TRBV3-1 (or the pseudogene TRBV3-2) and TRBJ1-1; D not certain. CDR3 bases: TGTGCCAGCAGCCTAATGAACACTGAAGCTTTCTTT. Translation gives CASSLMNTEAFF.